These 10 T cell receptor beta chains originate from one sample sequenced in a study of blood T cell repertoires in COVID-19. Sequenced by immunoSEQ multiplex PCR; TCRdb stores in-frame clones only, minus some. The sample consists of over 350,000 clones, roughly 91% of them appearing once. Sequenced: PBMCs or T cells enriched from blood (not recorded which). The receptors originated from a woman younger than 30 who had recovered from COVID-19.

The chain joins TRBV11-2 to TRBJ2-2; possibly TRBD2 for D (6 bases). The CDR3 has 14 residues. The germline V gene encodes CDR1 SGHAT and CDR2 FQNNGV. V gave up 2 bases and J gave up 6 bases, with 10 bases separating them. The CDR3, as DNA: TGTGCCAGCAGCTTAATGCGGGAAGCCGGGGAGCTGTTTTTT. Residues: CASSLMREAGELFF.

The chain joins TRBV3-1 (or the pseudogene TRBV3-2) to TRBJ2-7, with D uncertain. V lost 4 bases, J lost 5 bases, and 12 bases lay in between. Germline V gives CDR1 LGHDT, CDR2 YNNKEL (reference sequence). The CDR3 is 13 residues long. The CDR3 region is CASSPRPSDEQYF. The CDR3 nucleotides are TGTGCCAGCAGCCCCCGACCTAGTGACGAGCAGTACTTC.

V is TRBV9 and J is TRBJ2-2; a possible D gene is TRBD2 (5 bases). V lost 3 bases, J lost 4 bases, and 16 bases lay in between. The CDR3 totals 16 residues. The germline V gene has CDR1 SGDLS and CDR2 YYNGEE. The CDR3 coding sequence is TGTGCCAGCAGCGCCGCCTTGGAGGAGGCCACCGGGGAGCTGTTTTTT. Encoded protein: CASSAALEEATGELFF.

The chain couples TRBV5-8 to TRBJ1-1; 9 bases fit TRBD1. This CDR3 is built from 14 residues. Looked up from germline, CDR1 is SGHTS and CDR2 is YDEGEE. Trimming removed 4 bases from V and 2 bases from J; junction bases left unmatched: 3. CDR3 nucleotides: TGTGCCAGCAGCAGGACAGGGGAAAACACTGAAGCTTTCTTT. Encoded protein: CASSRTGENTEAFF.

V usage is TRBV29-1 and J usage is TRBJ1-1; 8 bases map to TRBD1. J gave up 5 bases and V 7 bases, and 6 bases lay outside the gene matches. Germline values: CDR1 SQVTM, CDR2 ANQGSEA. CDR3 length equals 12 residues. The CDR3 reads CSADRDRTEAFF. For the CDR3, the DNA is TGCAGCGCGGACAGGGATCGGACTGAAGCTTTCTTT.

This chain joins TRBV18 and TRBJ2-7; possibly TRBD1 for D (6 bases). Trimming stripped 2 bases from V and 1 base from J, with 12 bases between. This CDR3 comprises 15 residues. Germline V gene sequence: CDR1 KGHSH, CDR2 LQKENI. The CDR3 reads CASSPLAGESYEQYF. CDR3 nucleotide sequence: TGTGCCAGCTCACCATTGGCAGGGGAATCCTACGAGCAGTACTTC.

The chain couples TRBV20-1 to TRBJ2-3; TRBD1 is a possible D gene (5 bases). Per the germline V gene, CDR1 is DFQATT and CDR2 is SNEGSKA (reference sequence). The CDR3 has 13 residues. The ends were cut back, 3 bases at V and 4 bases at J, with 11 bases in the middle. The CDR3 DNA is TGCAGTGCTAGTTGGGGCAAGGCAGATACGCAGTATTTT. Amino acids: CSASWGKADTQYF.

J is TRBJ1-5 and V is TRBV27; 8 bases fit TRBD1. The CDR3 runs 14 residues. Germline trimming cut 5 bases from V and 6 bases from J; bases unmatched to any gene: 6. Germline V lookup: CDR1 MNHEY, CDR2 SMNVEV (reference sequence). DNA for the CDR3: TGTGCCAGCAGTCTAGGACAGGGCAGTCAGCCCCAGCATTTT. Its translation is CASSLGQGSQPQHF.

J is TRBJ2-2 and V is TRBV9, with D tentatively TRBD1 (6 bases). V was shortened by 1 base and J by 0 bases, with 16 bases between the two germline ends. Germline values: CDR1 SGDLS, CDR2 YYNGEE. CDR3 length equals 18 residues. In nucleotides, the CDR3 is TGTGCCAGCAGCGTACCGGGACACCCGCGACCGAACACCGGGGAGCTGTTTTTT. This translates into CASSVPGHPRPNTGELFF.

The chain recombines TRBV9 with TRBJ2-7, with 9 bases matching TRBD1. The CDR3 loop spans 15 amino acids. In germline, CDR1 is SGDLS, CDR2 YYNGEE. V lost 0 bases and J lost 4; bases outside the gene matches: 5. The DNA for the CDR3 is TGTGCCAGCAGCGTAGGGGGGACAGGGTTATACGAGCAGTACTTC. Translation: CASSVGGTGLYEQYF. Filled out from reference TRBV9 and TRBJ2-7, the complete variable domain reads DSGVTQTPKHLITATGQRVTLRCSPRSGDLSVYWYQQSLDQGLQFLIQYYNGEERAKGNILERFSAQQFPDLHSELNLSSLELGDSALYFCASSVGGTGLYEQYFGPGTRLTVT.